The 3 T cell receptor beta chains given below trace back to one sample, sequenced in a study of T-cell memory formation after mild COVID-19. Each CDR3 protein is one row after TCRdb ran MiXCR on the 5' RACE reads. The sample contains about 400,000 distinct CDR3 sequences, under 25% of which appear only once. Sequences were obtained from PBMCs or a T cell subset sorted from them (not recorded which). The source of these receptors is an adult woman who had mild COVID-19 (a few samples of this study predate the infection). Cell type and time point are not known.

V is TRBV7-3 and J is TRBJ2-1; D not resolved. The CDR3 loop spans 13 amino acids. V lost 0 bases to trimming and J lost 10 bases, with 10 bases between them. Germline lookup yields CDR1 SGHTA and CDR2 FQGTGA. CDR3 sequence (DNA): TGTGCCAGCAGCTTAACGCAGGAGCAAGAGCAGTTCTTC. Protein: CASSLTQEQEQFF.

The V gene is TRBV5-1, the J gene TRBJ2-1; D unclear. There are 11 residues in the CDR3. V was clipped by 4 bases and J by 10 bases, with 9 bases between them. Per germline, CDR1 SGHRS and CDR2 YFSETQ. CDR3 bases: TGCGCCAGCAGCAGGGAACTGGAGCAGTTCTTC. Amino acids: CASSRELEQFF.

This sequence joins TRBV10-3 and TRBJ1-5; D unclear. CDR3 size: 12 residues. CDR1 and CDR2 (germline): ENHRY, SYGVKD. The V and J ends lost 3 bases and 6 bases respectively, with 6 bases between them. Written as DNA, the CDR3 is TGTGCCATCAGTGAAAGCGGTCAGCCCCAGCATTTT. Translated, it gives CAISESGQPQHF.